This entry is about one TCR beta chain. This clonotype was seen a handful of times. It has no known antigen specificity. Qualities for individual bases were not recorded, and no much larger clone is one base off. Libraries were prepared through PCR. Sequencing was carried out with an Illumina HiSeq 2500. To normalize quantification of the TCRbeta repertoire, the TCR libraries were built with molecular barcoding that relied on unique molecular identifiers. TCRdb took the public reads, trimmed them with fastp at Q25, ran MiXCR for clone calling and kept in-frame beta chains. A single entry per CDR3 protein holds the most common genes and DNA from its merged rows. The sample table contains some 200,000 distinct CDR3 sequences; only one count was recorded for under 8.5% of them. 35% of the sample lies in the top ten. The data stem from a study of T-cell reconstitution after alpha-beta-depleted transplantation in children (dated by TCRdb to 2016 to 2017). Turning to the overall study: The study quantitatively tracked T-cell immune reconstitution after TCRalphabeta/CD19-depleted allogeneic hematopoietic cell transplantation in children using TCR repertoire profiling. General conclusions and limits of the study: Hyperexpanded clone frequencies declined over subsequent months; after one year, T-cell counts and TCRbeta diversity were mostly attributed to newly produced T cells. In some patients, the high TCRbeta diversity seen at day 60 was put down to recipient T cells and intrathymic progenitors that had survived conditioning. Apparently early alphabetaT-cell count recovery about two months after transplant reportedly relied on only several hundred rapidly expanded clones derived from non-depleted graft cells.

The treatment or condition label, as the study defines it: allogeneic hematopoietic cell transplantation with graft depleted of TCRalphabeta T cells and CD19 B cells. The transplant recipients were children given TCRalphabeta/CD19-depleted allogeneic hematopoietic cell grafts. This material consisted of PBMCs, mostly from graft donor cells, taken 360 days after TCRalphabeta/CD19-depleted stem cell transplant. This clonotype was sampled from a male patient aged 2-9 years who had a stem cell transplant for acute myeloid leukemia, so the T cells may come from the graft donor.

The CDR3 protein sequence reads: CASSLVWRGGGNEQFF. The nucleotides are TGTGCCAGCAGCTTAGTTTGGCGGGGGGGCGGCAATGAGCAGTTCTTC. The sequence joins TRBV7-2 to TRBJ2-1, and TRBD2 matches 9 of the central bases. After removal of 1 base from V and 6 bases from J, the junction retains 7 bases not matched to a gene. Reading the germline V gene gives CDR1 SGHTA and CDR2 FQGNSA. The CDR3 holds 16 amino acids from the cysteine to the phenylalanine. CDR3 DNA only is kept here, 48 bases in frame from base 1.